This T cell receptor beta chain was sequenced in a study of blood T cells in healthy people across ages. Peripheral blood was drawn, roughly 10 milliliters per donor. Ten or more counts support this clonotype. A second PCR of 7 to 11 cycles used a sample-barcoded 5' primer and a J-beta primer mix. TCRdb fed the 5' RACE reads into MiXCR, producing one record per CDR3 protein. The table has over a million distinct CDR3 sequences, less than 45% seen once. The CDR3 contains 13 residues. Germline CDR1 SQVTM, CDR2 ANQGSEA. Trimming removed 7 bases from V and 0 bases from J, with 10 bases in between. The genes are TRBV29-1 and TRBJ1-5, with D perhaps matching TRBD1 (5 bases). This TCR was sampled from a woman aged 18-29 years in good health. What was sequenced was blood. CDR3 region: CSATDSSNQPQHF. CDR3 nucleotide sequence: TGCAGCGCGACAGACTCTAGCAATCAGCCCCAGCATTTT.